This T cell receptor beta chain was sequenced during a study of blood T cell repertoires in COVID-19. Study background: The United States, Italy and Spain supplied acute and convalescent COVID-19 samples.

Germline V gene sequence: CDR1 LGHNT, CDR2 FRNRAP. The CDR3 contains 13 residues. The ends were cut back, 1 base at V and 4 bases at J, with 5 bases in the middle. In the study's own analysis: Estimates of nucleated cell counts were drawn from the amplification of reference gene primers. Profiling relied on immunoSEQ multiplex PCR, and the TCRdb table lists in-frame clones only, not all of them. V, J and clone size reflect that table, while D and trimming were determined from the DNA. The sample consists of roughly 100,000 clones, roughly 90% of them appearing once. This clonotype was obtained from a woman aged 45 to 65 with COVID-19, enrolled during active disease. The gene calls are TRBV12-5 and TRBJ1-5, with D hard to call. Sequenced: peripheral blood. The CDR3 coding sequence is TGTGCTAGTGGTTTGGACGGGAATCAGCCCCAGCATTTT. This gives the protein CASGLDGNQPQHF. The full variable domain, with the rest looked up from reference TRBV12-5 and TRBJ1-5, is DARVTQTPRHKVTEMGQEVTMRCQPILGHNTVFWYRQTMMQGLELLAYFRNRAPLDDSGMPKDRFSAEMPDATLATLKIQPSEPRDSAVYFCASGLDGNQPQHFGDGTRLSIL.